The 6 T cell receptor beta chains given below trace back to one sample, sequenced in a study of T cell responses to AZD1222 COVID-19 vaccine. Measured with immunoSEQ multiplex PCR; TCRdb has only the in-frame clones, and not every one. The sample has approximately 100,000 clones; around 90% are singletons. Specimen: peripheral blood, collected on day 0 of AZD1222 vaccination. These receptors originate from an adult in good health.

This chain links TRBV28 with TRBJ1-1, with D maybe TRBD1 (5 bases). CDR1 is MDHEN, CDR2 SYDVKM, per germline. The V end lost 6 bases, the J end lost 1 base, and 12 bases lay between the germline ends. The CDR3 extends over 14 amino acids. As DNA, the CDR3 is TGTGCCAGCAGGGGGCCGAGGTCGAACACTGAAGCTTTCTTT. It specifies CASRGPRSNTEAFF.

In DNA, the CDR3 is TGTGCCACCAGTGATTCCACTTTCACAGGACACAATCAGCCCCAGCATTTT. Protein: CATSDSTFTGHNQPQHF. The chain uses TRBV24-1 and TRBJ1-5; a possible D gene is TRBD1 (5 bases). This CDR3 is built from 17 residues. The V end lost 2 bases, the J end lost 3 bases, and 16 bases lay between the germline ends. CDR1 KGHDR and CDR2 SFDVKD come from the germline V gene.

The chain has TRBV11-2 and TRBJ2-7; 8 bases line up with TRBD2. Germline values: CDR1 SGHAT, CDR2 FQNNGV. V gave up 5 bases and J gave up 1 base; unmatched junction bases: 10. This CDR3 is 16 amino acids long. The CDR3 DNA follows: TGTGCCAGCAGCCGCGGACTAGCAGGCTTTTCCTACGAGCAGTACTTC. Translated: CASSRGLAGFSYEQYF.

This chain uses TRBV6-2 or TRBV6-3 with TRBJ2-7, with 13 bases identical to TRBD2. Trimming at V came to 6 bases and at J to 2 bases, leaving 4 bases not matched to a gene. Per the germline V gene, CDR1 is MNHEY and CDR2 is SVGEGT. The CDR3 length is 15 residues. CDR3 in amino acids: CASSSGLAGAYEQYF. CDR3 nucleotides: TGTGCCAGCAGCTCAGGACTAGCGGGGGCCTACGAGCAGTACTTC.

This clone has ten or more counts. The chain is built from TRBV9 and TRBJ1-2; D gene unclear. Trimming left V 3 bases short and J 5 bases short, with 5 bases between. Germline V gene sequence: CDR1 SGDLS, CDR2 YYNGEE. The CDR3 is 11 amino acids. CDR3 DNA: TGTGCCAGCAGCGGGGGTTATGGCTACACCTTC. This codes for CASSGGYGYTF.

The J gene is TRBJ1-5, the V gene TRBV18; D may be TRBD1 (6 bases). In germline, CDR1 is KGHSH, CDR2 LQKENI. V was pared by 4 bases and J by 9 bases, with 16 bases between. The CDR3 length is 14 residues. DNA of the CDR3: TGTGCCAGCTCACGAACTAACAGGGAGGCGCCCCAGCATTTT. Amino acid sequence: CASSRTNREAPQHF.